This TCR beta chain was documented in a study of Ad26.COV2.S vaccination and SARS-CoV-2 variants. Study summary: The study gave Ad26.COV2.S intramuscularly, once or twice 56 days apart. Whole-study findings and limits: It is possible that the TCR breadth and depth analyses underestimated the total T cell responses.

Regarding treatment: 19 received Ad26.COV2.S at low or high dose, single or two shots; roughly 5 received placebo; per-sample allocation not given. Following the first vaccine or placebo injection, samples were taken on day 63. Based in Boston, the donor was an adult of 18-55 years. Wuhan-strain SARS-CoV-2 spike was expressed by the Ad26 vector that made up the vaccine. The sample holds one count of this clone. The antigen is undetermined. Produced via immunoSEQ multiplex PCR; TCRdb's table is partial and in-frame only. The sample records fewer than 800,000 clones, roughly nine tenths being singletons. V was clipped by 1 base and J by 4 bases; unmatched bases: 6. The CDR3 is 15 residues long. Germline-derived CDR1 and CDR2 are MGHRA and YSYEKL.

This rearrangement joins TRBV4-1 to TRBJ1-2, with 7 bases identical to TRBD1. The input for sequencing was peripheral blood, taken in a trial of Ad26.COV2.S vaccine versus placebo. This clonotype was obtained from a person between 18 and 59 years old who received the Ad26.COV2.S COVID-19 vaccine or a placebo. CDR3 DNA: TGCGCCAGCAGCCAAGGTCAGGGGGAACGCTATGGCTACACCTTC. It is translated as CASSQGQGERYGYTF.